The sequence of this T cell receptor beta chain was determined in a study of T cell changes during pregnancy in multiple sclerosis. Here immunoSEQ multiplex PCR was the method, and the copy in TCRdb shows in-frame clones only, minus some. The table has approximately 50,000 clones, about 89% seen once; the top ten hold roughly 10%. Trimming at V came to 0 bases and at J to 3 bases, leaving 4 bases not matched to a gene. The CDR3 sequence is 15 residues long. Germline V gene data show CDR1 as WSHSY and CDR2 as SAAADI. This TCR came from a female donor with multiple sclerosis, enrolled in a pregnancy study. The chain joins TRBV10-2 to TRBJ2-7; 8 nucleotides match TRBD1. Sequencing used CD8+ T cells from peripheral blood mononuclear cells, obtained after pregnancy. Here the CDR3 reads CASSESPDRVYEQYF. The CDR3 DNA is TGCGCCAGCAGTGAGTCTCCGGACAGGGTCTACGAGCAGTACTTC.